Below are 12 T cell receptor beta chains sequenced from a single sample in a study of Ad26.COV2.S vaccination and SARS-CoV-2 variants. Regarding treatment: 15 to 20 received Ad26.COV2.S at low or high dose, single or two shots; 5 received placebo; per-sample allocation not given. Day 63 following the first vaccine or placebo injection was when the samples were taken. Assay: immunoSEQ multiplex PCR; the TCRdb copy retains only in-frame clones and omits some. Counted here are some 350,000 clones, about 90% occurring once; the ten biggest clones make up 5.5%. The sequenced sample was peripheral blood, obtained in a trial of Ad26.COV2.S vaccine versus placebo. These receptors all stem from a person between 18 and 60 years old who received the Ad26.COV2.S COVID-19 vaccine or a placebo.

This clone was found a few times. This rearrangement joins TRBV27 to TRBJ1-2, with 7 bases aligning to TRBD1. The germline gives CDR1 MNHEY, CDR2 SMNVEV (reference sequence). The CDR3 sequence is 14 residues long. Trimming at V came to 6 bases and at J to 8 bases, leaving 12 bases not matched to a gene. In nucleotides, the CDR3 is TGTGCCAGCAGCCCTGGACAGGAGGTTTGGGGCTACACCTTC. It encodes CASSPGQEVWGYTF.

This chain joins TRBV6-2 or TRBV6-3 and TRBJ1-5; 7 bases fit TRBD1. The CDR3 sequence is 21 residues long. J lost 0 bases, V lost 6 bases, and 23 bases had no gene match. Germline V gene data show CDR1 as MNHEY and CDR2 as SVGEGT. CDR3 protein: CASSRETRRTGNKYSNQPQHF. CDR3 DNA sequence: TGTGCCAGCAGCCGCGAGACCCGGAGGACAGGAAACAAATATAGCAATCAGCCCCAGCATTTT.

The rearrangement links TRBV7-9 to TRBJ2-5; the D is unclear. V was pared by 5 bases and J by 2 bases, with 12 bases between. This CDR3 has 14 residues. Germline-derived CDR1 and CDR2 are SEHNR and FQNEAQ (reference sequence). In nucleotides, the CDR3 is TGTGCCAGCAGCCGCCTCCAGACGCAAGAGACCCAGTACTTC. Its translation is CASSRLQTQETQYF.

The rearrangement links TRBV7-2 to TRBJ2-1, with 9 bases identical to TRBD2. Trimming cost V 4 bases and J 8 bases; bases outside gene matches: 6. Germline values: CDR1 SGHTA, CDR2 FQGNSA. The CDR3 runs 14 residues. CDR3 in amino acids: CASSSGLARHEQFF. CDR3 bases: TGTGCCAGCAGCTCGGGACTAGCTAGACATGAGCAGTTCTTC.

The chain is built from TRBV5-1 and TRBJ1-1; 7 nucleotides line up with TRBD1. J lost 1 base, V lost 2 bases, and 8 bases had no gene match. CDR1 is SGHRS, CDR2 YFSETQ, per germline. This CDR3 has 16 amino acids. The CDR3 loop reads CASSFLGGAGNTEAFF. The CDR3 coding sequence is TGCGCCAGCAGCTTTTTAGGGGGCGCGGGGAACACTGAAGCTTTCTTT.

This clone has only a few counts. CDR3 in amino acids: CASTSGRDIQPQHF. CDR3 coding DNA: TGTGCCAGCACGTCGGGGAGGGATATCCAGCCCCAGCATTTT. This chain joins TRBV27 and TRBJ1-5, with no clear D. The CDR3 spans 14 residues. The germline CDR1 and CDR2 sequences are MNHEY and SMNVEV (reference sequence). Deletions cut 7 bases from V and 7 bases from J, with 17 bases between.

The chain couples TRBV11-3 to TRBJ2-3; 7 bases fit TRBD2. Germline trimming cut 3 bases from V and 6 bases from J; bases unmatched to any gene: 6. From germline, CDR1 is SGHNT and CDR2 YENEEA. The CDR3 covers 14 residues. The CDR3 loop is CASSLGGVVDTQYF. The CDR3 DNA is TGTGCCAGCAGCTTGGGAGGGGTAGTCGATACGCAGTATTTT.

The rearrangement uses TRBV7-7 and TRBJ2-5; weak D call: TRBD1 (5 bases). Trimming left V 5 bases short and J 5 bases short, with 21 bases between. CDR1 is SSHAT, CDR2 FNYEAQ, per germline (reference sequence). This CDR3 has 16 amino acids. The CDR3 here is CASSPLKGVGIETQYF. The CDR3, as DNA: TGTGCCAGCAGCCCTCTCAAAGGGGTAGGGATTGAGACCCAGTACTTC.

The genes are TRBV18 and TRBJ1-2, with 7 bases identical to TRBD1. CDR3 length equals 13 residues. CDR1 KGHSH and CDR2 LQKENI come from the germline V gene. V lost 6 bases, J lost 4 bases, and 5 bases stayed unmatched. The CDR3 sequence is CASSHRGGYGYTF. The CDR3 nucleotides are TGTGCCAGCTCTCACAGGGGTGGCTATGGCTACACCTTC.

The gene calls are TRBV7-9 and TRBJ2-5; D uncertain. Germline CDR1 is SEHNR and CDR2 is FQNEAQ (reference sequence). Trimming took off 4 bases at V and 5 bases at J, with 11 bases between the two ends. CDR3 length equals 13 residues. The DNA of the CDR3 is TGTGCCAGCAGCTCCCCTCTGGGGGAGACCCAGTACTTC. It is translated as CASSSPLGETQYF.

The V call is TRBV18, the J call TRBJ1-5; 8 bases are shared with TRBD1. J lost 7 bases, V lost 2 bases, and 7 bases had no gene match. Per the germline V gene, CDR1 is KGHSH and CDR2 is LQKENI. The CDR3 has 15 amino acids. The CDR3, as DNA: TGTGCCAGCTCACCAGAGACAGGGGTGCGACAGCCCCAGCATTTT. Its protein product is CASSPETGVRQPQHF.

J is TRBJ2-7 and V is TRBV6-2 or TRBV6-3, with D possibly being TRBD1 (6 bases). The CDR3 runs to 14 residues. Germline V gives CDR1 MNHEY, CDR2 SVGEGT. Deletions cut 5 bases from V and 7 bases from J, with 18 bases between. Here the CDR3 reads CASSRLIQGGEQYF. In DNA form, the CDR3 reads TGTGCCAGCAGTCGACTCATCCAAGGGGGAGAGCAGTACTTC.